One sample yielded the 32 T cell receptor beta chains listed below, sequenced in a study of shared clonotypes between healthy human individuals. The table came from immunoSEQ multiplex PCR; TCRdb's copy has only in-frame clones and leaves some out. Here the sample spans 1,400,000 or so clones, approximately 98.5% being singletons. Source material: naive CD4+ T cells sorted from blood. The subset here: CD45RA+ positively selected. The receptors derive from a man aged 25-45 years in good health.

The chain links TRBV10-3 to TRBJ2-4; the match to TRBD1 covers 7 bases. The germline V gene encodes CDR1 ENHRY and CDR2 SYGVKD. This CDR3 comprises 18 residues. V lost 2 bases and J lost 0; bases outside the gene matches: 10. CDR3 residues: CAISEPPDRLPAKNIQYF. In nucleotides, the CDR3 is TGTGCCATCAGTGAGCCCCCGGACAGGCTACCAGCCAAAAACATTCAGTACTTC.

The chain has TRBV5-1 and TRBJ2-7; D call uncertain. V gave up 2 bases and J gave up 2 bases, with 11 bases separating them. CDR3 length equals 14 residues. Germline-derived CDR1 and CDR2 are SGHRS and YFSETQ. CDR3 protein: CASSFQVPPYEQYF. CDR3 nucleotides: TGCGCCAGCAGCTTCCAGGTCCCGCCCTACGAGCAGTACTTC.

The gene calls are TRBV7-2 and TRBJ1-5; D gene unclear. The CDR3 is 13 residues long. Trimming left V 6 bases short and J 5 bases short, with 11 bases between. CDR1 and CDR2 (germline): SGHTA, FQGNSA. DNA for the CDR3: TGTGCCAGCAGTACCCGGGAATATCAGCCCCAGCATTTT. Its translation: CASSTREYQPQHF.

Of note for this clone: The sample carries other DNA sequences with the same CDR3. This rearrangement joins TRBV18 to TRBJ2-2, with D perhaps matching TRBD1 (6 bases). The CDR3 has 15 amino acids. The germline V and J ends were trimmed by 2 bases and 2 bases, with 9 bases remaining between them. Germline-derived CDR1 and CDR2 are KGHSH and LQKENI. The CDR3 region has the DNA TGTGCCAGCTCACCAAGGACAGCTAACACCGGGGAGCTGTTTTTT. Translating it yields CASSPRTANTGELFF.

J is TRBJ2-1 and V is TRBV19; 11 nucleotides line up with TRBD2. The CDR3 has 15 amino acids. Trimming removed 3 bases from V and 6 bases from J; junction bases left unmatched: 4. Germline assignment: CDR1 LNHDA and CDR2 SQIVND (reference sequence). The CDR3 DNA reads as TGTGCCAGTAGTATTTCCCTAGCGGGAGGCAATGAGCAGTTCTTC. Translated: CASSISLAGGNEQFF.

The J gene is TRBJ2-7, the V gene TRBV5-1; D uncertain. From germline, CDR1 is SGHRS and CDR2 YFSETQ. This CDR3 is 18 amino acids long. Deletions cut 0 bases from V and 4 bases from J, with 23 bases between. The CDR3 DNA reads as TGCGCCAGCAGCTTGGATATTGCGGCCCCACGGGCGGAATACGAGCAGTACTTC. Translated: CASSLDIAAPRAEYEQYF.

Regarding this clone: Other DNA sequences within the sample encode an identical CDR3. CDR3 in amino acids: CASSFSPGFGNTIYF. The DNA of the CDR3 is TGTGCCAGCAGTTTTTCACCGGGGTTCGGAAACACCATATATTTT. The chain recombines TRBV27 with TRBJ1-3; D ambiguous. CDR1 MNHEY and CDR2 SMNVEV come from the germline V gene (reference sequence). The length of the CDR3 is 15 residues. The germline V and J ends were trimmed by 3 bases and 4 bases, with 13 bases remaining between them.

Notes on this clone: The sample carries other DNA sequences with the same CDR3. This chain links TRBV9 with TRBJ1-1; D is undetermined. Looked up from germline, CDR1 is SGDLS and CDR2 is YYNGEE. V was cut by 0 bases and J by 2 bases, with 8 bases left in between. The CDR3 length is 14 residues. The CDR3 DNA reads TGTGCCAGCAGCGTAGCAGGACGAAACACTGAAGCTTTCTTT. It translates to CASSVAGRNTEAFF. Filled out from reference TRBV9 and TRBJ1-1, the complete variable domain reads DSGVTQTPKHLITATGQRVTLRCSPRSGDLSVYWYQQSLDQGLQFLIQYYNGEERAKGNILERFSAQQFPDLHSELNLSSLELGDSALYFCASSVAGRNTEAFFGQGTRLTVV.

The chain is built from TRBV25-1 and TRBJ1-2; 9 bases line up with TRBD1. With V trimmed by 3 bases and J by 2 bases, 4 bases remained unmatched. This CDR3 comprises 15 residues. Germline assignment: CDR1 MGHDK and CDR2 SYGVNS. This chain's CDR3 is CASSDPGQGNYGYTF. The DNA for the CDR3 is TGTGCCAGCAGTGATCCAGGACAGGGGAACTATGGCTACACCTTC.

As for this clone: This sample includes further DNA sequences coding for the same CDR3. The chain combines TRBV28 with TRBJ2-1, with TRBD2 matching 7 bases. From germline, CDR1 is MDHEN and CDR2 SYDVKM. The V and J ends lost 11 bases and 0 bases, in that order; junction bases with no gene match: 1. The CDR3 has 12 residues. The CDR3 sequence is CASGGSYNEQFF. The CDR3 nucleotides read TGTGCCTCGGGAGGCTCCTACAATGAGCAGTTCTTC.

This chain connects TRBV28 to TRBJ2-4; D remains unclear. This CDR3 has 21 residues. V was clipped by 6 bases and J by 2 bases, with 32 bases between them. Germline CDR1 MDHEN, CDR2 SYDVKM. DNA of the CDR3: TGTGCCAGCAGCGGATTTTGGGCGCGGAGAGACGGCGTGACGACCAAAAACATTCAGTACTTC. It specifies CASSGFWARRDGVTTKNIQYF.

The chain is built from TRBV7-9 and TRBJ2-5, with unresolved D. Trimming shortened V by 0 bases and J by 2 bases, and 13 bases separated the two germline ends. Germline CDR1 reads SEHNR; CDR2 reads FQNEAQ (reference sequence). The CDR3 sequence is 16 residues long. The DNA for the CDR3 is TGTGCCAGCAGCTTAGCTTTGTCGGCAGAACAAGAGACCCAGTACTTC. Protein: CASSLALSAEQETQYF.

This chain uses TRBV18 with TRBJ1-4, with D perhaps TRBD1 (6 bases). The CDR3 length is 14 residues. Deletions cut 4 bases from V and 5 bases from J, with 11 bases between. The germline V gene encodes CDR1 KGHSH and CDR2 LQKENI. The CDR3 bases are TGTGCCAGCTCACTGGCAGGGGAAAATGAAAAACTGTTTTTT. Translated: CASSLAGENEKLFF.

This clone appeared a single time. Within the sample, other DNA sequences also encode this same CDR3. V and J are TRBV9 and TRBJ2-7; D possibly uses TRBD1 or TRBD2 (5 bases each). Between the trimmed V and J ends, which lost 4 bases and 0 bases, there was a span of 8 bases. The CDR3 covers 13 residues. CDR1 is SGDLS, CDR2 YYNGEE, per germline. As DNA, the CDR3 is TGTGCCAGCAGCCCGGGACCCTCCTACGAGCAGTACTTC. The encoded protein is CASSPGPSYEQYF.

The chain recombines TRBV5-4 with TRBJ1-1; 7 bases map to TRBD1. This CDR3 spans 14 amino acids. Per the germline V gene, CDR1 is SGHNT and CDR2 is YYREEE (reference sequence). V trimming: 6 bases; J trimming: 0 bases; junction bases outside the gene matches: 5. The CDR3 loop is CASTLGQMNTEAFF. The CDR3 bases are TGTGCCAGCACCCTGGGACAGATGAACACTGAAGCTTTCTTT. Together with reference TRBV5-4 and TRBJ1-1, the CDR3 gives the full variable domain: ETGVTQSPTHLIKTRGQQVTLRCSSQSGHNTVSWYQQALGQGPQFIFQYYREEENGRGNFPPRFSGLQFPNYSSELNVNALELDDSALYLCASTLGQMNTEAFFGQGTRLTVV.

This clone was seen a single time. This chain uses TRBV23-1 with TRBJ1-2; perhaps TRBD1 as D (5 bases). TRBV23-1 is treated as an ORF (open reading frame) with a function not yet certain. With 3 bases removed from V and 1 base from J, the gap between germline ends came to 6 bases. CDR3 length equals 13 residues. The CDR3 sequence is CASSQGGNYGYTF. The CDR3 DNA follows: TGCGCCAGCAGTCAGGGGGGTAACTATGGCTACACCTTC.

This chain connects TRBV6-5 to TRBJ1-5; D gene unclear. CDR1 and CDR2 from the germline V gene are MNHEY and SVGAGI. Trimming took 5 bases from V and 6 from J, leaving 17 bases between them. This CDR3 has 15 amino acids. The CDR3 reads CASSPLGGLGQPQHF. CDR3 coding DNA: TGTGCCAGCAGTCCCCTCGGAGGATTGGGTCAGCCCCAGCATTTT.

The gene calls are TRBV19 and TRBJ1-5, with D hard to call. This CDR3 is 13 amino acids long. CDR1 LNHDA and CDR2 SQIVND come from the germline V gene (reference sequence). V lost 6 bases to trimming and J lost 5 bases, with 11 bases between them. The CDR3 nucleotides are TGTGCCAGTAGCCTCGGGCCTTATCAGCCCCAGCATTTT. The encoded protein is CASSLGPYQPQHF.

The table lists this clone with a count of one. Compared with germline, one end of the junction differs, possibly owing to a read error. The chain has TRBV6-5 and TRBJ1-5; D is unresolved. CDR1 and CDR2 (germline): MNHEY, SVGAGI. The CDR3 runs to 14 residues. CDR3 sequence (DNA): TGTGCCAGCAGCCGTAGGAATGGGAATCGGCCCCAGCATTTT. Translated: CASSRRNGNRPQHF.

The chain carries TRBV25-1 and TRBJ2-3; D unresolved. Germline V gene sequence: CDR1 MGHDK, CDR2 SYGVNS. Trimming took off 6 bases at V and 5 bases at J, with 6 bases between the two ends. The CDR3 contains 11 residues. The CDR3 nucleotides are TGTGCCAGCAGGGTTAAAGATACGCAGTATTTT. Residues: CASRVKDTQYF. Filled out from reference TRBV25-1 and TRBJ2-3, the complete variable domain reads EADIYQTPRYLVIGTGKKITLECSQTMGHDKMYWYQQDPGMELHLIHYSYGVNSTEKGDLSSESTVSRIRTEHFPLTLESARPSHTSQYLCASRVKDTQYFGPGTRLTVL.

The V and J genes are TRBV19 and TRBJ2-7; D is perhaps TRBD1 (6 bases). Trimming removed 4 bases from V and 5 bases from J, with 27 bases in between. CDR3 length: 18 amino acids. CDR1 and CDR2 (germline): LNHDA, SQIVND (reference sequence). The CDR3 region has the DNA TGTGCCAGTAGTACCCTTACCCCCCGGGACATTGGATTTAACGAGCAGTACTTC. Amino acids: CASSTLTPRDIGFNEQYF.

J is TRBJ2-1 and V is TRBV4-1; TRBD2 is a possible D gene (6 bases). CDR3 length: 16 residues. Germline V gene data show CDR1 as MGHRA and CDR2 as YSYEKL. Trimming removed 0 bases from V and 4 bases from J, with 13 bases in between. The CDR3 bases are TGCGCCAGCAGCCAAGACCGGGGAGGCGCTTACAATGAGCAGTTCTTC. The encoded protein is CASSQDRGGAYNEQFF.

CDR3 residues: CATSISGNQPQHF. The CDR3 DNA is TGTGCCACCAGTATCAGTGGGAATCAGCCCCAGCATTTT. This chain uses TRBV15 with TRBJ1-5; the D is unclear. V was cut by 6 bases and J by 4 bases, with 10 bases left in between. This CDR3 is 13 amino acids long. Germline CDR1 and CDR2: LNHNV and YYDKDF (reference sequence).

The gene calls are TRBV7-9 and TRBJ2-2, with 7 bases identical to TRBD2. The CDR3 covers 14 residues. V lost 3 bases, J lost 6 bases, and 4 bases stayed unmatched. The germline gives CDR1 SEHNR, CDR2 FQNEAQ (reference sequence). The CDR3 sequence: CASSFGGGPGELFF. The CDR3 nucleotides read TGTGCCAGCAGCTTCGGCGGGGGACCCGGGGAGCTGTTTTTT.

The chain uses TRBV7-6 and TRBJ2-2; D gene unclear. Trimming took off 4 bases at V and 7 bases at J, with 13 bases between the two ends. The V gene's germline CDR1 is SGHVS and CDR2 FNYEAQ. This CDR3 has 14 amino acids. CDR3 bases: TGTGCCAGCAGCTCCGTAGATACGGGCGGGGAGCTGTTTTTT. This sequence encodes CASSSVDTGGELFF.

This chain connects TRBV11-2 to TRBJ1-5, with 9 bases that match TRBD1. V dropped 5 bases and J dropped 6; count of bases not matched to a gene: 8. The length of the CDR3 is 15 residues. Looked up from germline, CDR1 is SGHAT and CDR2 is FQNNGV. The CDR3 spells CASSAGQGPTQPQHF. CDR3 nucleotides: TGTGCCAGCAGCGCGGGACAGGGTCCGACTCAGCCCCAGCATTTT.

The CDR3 DNA reads as TGCGCCAGCAGCGGGTGGGCGGACCAAGAGACCCAGTACTTC. This gives the protein CASSGWADQETQYF. The V call is TRBV5-1, the J call TRBJ2-5; D gene uncertain. From germline, CDR1 is SGHRS and CDR2 YFSETQ. CDR3 length equals 14 residues. With 4 bases removed from V and 0 bases from J, the gap between germline ends came to 10 bases.

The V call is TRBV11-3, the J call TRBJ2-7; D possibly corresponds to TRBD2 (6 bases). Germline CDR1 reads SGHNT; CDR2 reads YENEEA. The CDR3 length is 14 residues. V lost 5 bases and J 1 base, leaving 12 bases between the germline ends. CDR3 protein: CASSPGTSSYEQYF. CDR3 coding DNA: TGTGCCAGCAGCCCAGGGACTTCGTCCTACGAGCAGTACTTC.

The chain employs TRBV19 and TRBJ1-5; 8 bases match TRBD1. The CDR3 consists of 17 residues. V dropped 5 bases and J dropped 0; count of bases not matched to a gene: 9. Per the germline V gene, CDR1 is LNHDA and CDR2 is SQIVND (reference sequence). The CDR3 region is CASSLWTGMGSNQPQHF. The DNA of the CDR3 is TGTGCCAGTAGTCTATGGACAGGGATGGGTAGCAATCAGCCCCAGCATTTT.

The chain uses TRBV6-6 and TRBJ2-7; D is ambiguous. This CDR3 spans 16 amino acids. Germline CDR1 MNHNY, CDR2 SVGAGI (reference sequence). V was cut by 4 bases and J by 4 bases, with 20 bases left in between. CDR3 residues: CASSWTWTELRYEQYF. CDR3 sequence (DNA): TGTGCCAGCAGTTGGACCTGGACGGAGTTGAGGTACGAGCAGTACTTC.

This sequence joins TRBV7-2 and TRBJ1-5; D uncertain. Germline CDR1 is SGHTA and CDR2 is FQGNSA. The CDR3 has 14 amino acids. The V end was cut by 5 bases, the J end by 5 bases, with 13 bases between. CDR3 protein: CASSPTDQYQPQHF. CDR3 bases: TGTGCCAGCAGCCCTACTGATCAATATCAGCCCCAGCATTTT.

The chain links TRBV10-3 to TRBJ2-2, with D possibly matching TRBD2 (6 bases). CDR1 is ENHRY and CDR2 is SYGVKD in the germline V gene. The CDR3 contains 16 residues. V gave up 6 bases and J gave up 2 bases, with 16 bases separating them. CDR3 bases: TGTGCCATCAGCGAGACCGGGACTTCAAACACCGGGGAGCTGTTTTTT. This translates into CAISETGTSNTGELFF.